The 29 T cell receptor beta chains given below trace back to one sample, sequenced in a study of T-cell memory formation after mild COVID-19. TCRdb reanalysed the 5' RACE reads using MiXCR and keeps one entry per CDR3 protein. The sample consists of roughly 130,000 distinct CDR3 sequences, approximately 15% of them appearing once. The sequenced material came from PBMCs or a T cell subset sorted from them (not recorded which). The receptors were sampled from a man aged 18 to 35 who had mild COVID-19 (a few samples of this study predate the infection). Cell type and time point are not known.

This clonotype was seen more than once but under ten times. The V gene is TRBV3-1, the J gene TRBJ2-1, with D unclear. The V gene lost 0 bases and the J gene lost 5 bases, with 8 bases spanning the gap. Per germline, CDR1 LGHDT and CDR2 YNNKEL (reference sequence). The CDR3 is made up of 14 amino acids. The CDR3 spells CASSQDEYNNEQFF. The CDR3 DNA reads TGTGCCAGCAGCCAAGATGAGTACAACAATGAGCAGTTCTTC.

This clonotype was seen more than once but under ten times. The chain carries TRBV9 and TRBJ2-1, with D hard to call. The CDR3 has 15 residues. The V gene lost 4 bases and the J gene lost 3 bases, with 14 bases spanning the gap. The V gene's germline CDR1 is SGDLS and CDR2 YYNGEE. The CDR3 DNA follows: TGTGCCAGCAGCACCCAAGGGTCAGGCTACAATGAGCAGTTCTTC. Translating it yields CASSTQGSGYNEQFF.

There are a few counts of this clonotype. V and J are TRBV5-1 and TRBJ1-6, with TRBD1 matching over 8 bases. The CDR3 spans 15 residues. Germline lookup yields CDR1 SGHRS and CDR2 YFSETQ. The junction had 6 bases not matched to a gene; V was cut back by 0 bases and J by 10 bases. The CDR3 loop reads CASSLGGQGRSPLHF. CDR3 bases: TGCGCCAGCAGCTTGGGTGGACAGGGACGCTCACCCCTCCACTTT. The full variable domain, in which reference TRBV5-1 and TRBJ1-6 provide the parts outside the CDR3, is KAGVTQTPRYLIKTRGQQVTLSCSPISGHRSVSWYQQTPGQGLQFLFEYFSETQRNKGNFPGRFSGRQFSNSRSEMNVSTLELGDSALYLCASSLGGQGRSPLHFGNGTRLTVT.

The chain employs TRBV21-1 and TRBJ2-1; TRBD2, the table's D call, was not compared with the DNA. TRBV21-1 is termed a pseudogene. This CDR3 is built from 16 residues. CDR3 residues: CASSTEVGTGFYEQFF. CDR3 bases: TGTGCCAGCAGCACTGAAGTGGGGACTGGCTTCTATGAGCAGTTCTTC.

This clonotype was found a few times. The rearrangement uses TRBV11-2 and TRBJ1-4; tentatively, D is TRBD1 (5 bases). The germline CDR1 and CDR2 sequences are SGHAT and FQNNGV. This CDR3 region has 16 residues. V lost 5 bases to trimming and J lost 5 bases, with 18 bases between them. The CDR3 nucleotides are TGTGCCAGCAGCCGAAACTTTGGCAGGGCAAATGAAAAACTGTTTTTT. It codes for CASSRNFGRANEKLFF. Full variable domain (missing parts from reference TRBV11-2 and TRBJ1-4): EAGVAQSPRYKIIEKRQSVAFWCNPISGHATLYWYQQILGQGPKLLIQFQNNGVVDDSQLPKDRFSAERLKGVDSTLKIQPAKLEDSAVYLCASSRNFGRANEKLFFGSGTQLSVL.

This clonotype has a handful of counts. This chain links TRBV7-8 with TRBJ1-2, with a tentative D call TRBD1 (5 bases). CDR3 size: 13 residues. The V gene lost 1 base and the J gene lost 8 bases, with 11 bases spanning the gap. Germline loops: CDR1 SGHVS, CDR2 FQNEAQ. CDR3 bases: TGTGCCAGCAGCTTAGATCGCGGGGACGGCTACACCTTC. Protein: CASSLDRGDGYTF.

The chain links TRBV5-6 to TRBJ2-3, with D possibly being TRBD2 (5 bases). The CDR3 contains 13 residues. V was clipped by 0 bases and J by 6 bases, with 8 bases between them. Germline V gene data show CDR1 as SGHDT and CDR2 as YYEEEE. CDR3 DNA: TGTGCCAGCAGCTTGGTTCCGGGGGATACGCAGTATTTT. The encoded protein is CASSLVPGDTQYF.

This chain connects TRBV5-1 to TRBJ2-1; maybe TRBD1 (6 bases). Germline CDR1 is SGHRS and CDR2 is YFSETQ. The CDR3 has 12 amino acids. Trimming left V 2 bases short and J 9 bases short, with 9 bases between. The CDR3 sequence: CASSFRGSEQFF. In DNA, the CDR3 is TGCGCCAGCAGCTTCAGGGGCTCTGAGCAGTTCTTC.

Only a few counts were recorded for this clonotype. The chain employs TRBV12-3 or TRBV12-4 and TRBJ2-7; D gene ambiguous. The CDR3 covers 13 residues. Trimming removed 5 bases from V and 3 bases from J, with 11 bases in between. DNA for the CDR3: TGTGCCAGCAGTCTCTTATGGGGCTACGAGCAGTACTTC. Amino acid sequence: CASSLLWGYEQYF.

This rearrangement joins TRBV27 to TRBJ2-5; tentatively, D is TRBD2 (5 bases). CDR1 is MNHEY, CDR2 SMNVEV, per germline (reference sequence). CDR3 length: 13 residues. V was clipped by 6 bases and J by 4 bases, with 12 bases between them. CDR3 sequence reads: CASSIPGTETQYF. The CDR3 region has the DNA TGTGCCAGCAGCATCCCGGGAACAGAGACCCAGTACTTC.

This clonotype has only a few counts. This chain links TRBV4-3 with TRBJ2-7; 7 nucleotides match TRBD2. V shed 0 bases, J shed 7 bases, and the junction held 9 bases outside the gene matches. The CDR3 spans 15 residues. The germline V gene encodes CDR1 LGHNA and CDR2 YSLEER. DNA for the CDR3: TGCGCCAGCAGCCAAGATAGGGCTAGCGGTGTTGAGCAGTACTTC. It encodes CASSQDRASGVEQYF.

This clonotype was picked up a small number of times. V usage is TRBV6-1 and J usage is TRBJ1-1; D unclear. The CDR3 is 13 amino acids. Germline V gene sequence: CDR1 MNHNS, CDR2 SASEGT. Trimming stripped 2 bases from V and 3 bases from J, with 7 bases between. The CDR3 DNA follows: TGTGCCAGCAGTGAATATTTGGACACTGAAGCTTTCTTT. Translating it yields CASSEYLDTEAFF.

This clonotype occurred a few times. The V and J genes are TRBV7-2 and TRBJ1-5, with 8 bases fitting TRBD1. The trim removed 4 bases at V and 5 bases at J, leaving 4 bases unmatched. This CDR3 has 14 residues. Germline CDR1 and CDR2: SGHTA and FQGNSA. CDR3 DNA sequence: TGTGCCAGCAGCTCACAGGGGGTGGATCAGCCCCAGCATTTT. It specifies CASSSQGVDQPQHF.

This clonotype was seen only a few times. The chain couples TRBV6-1 to TRBJ1-5; no clear D. Germline CDR1 MNHNS, CDR2 SASEGT. Trimming shortened V by 2 bases and J by 9 bases, and 11 bases separated the two germline ends. The CDR3 runs 13 residues. The DNA for the CDR3 is TGTGCCAGCAGTGAACTTCAGTGGGGGCCCCAGCATTTT. It specifies CASSELQWGPQHF.

There are a few counts of this clonotype. CDR3 nucleotide sequence: TGCGCCAGCAGCCAAGTGGCAGGGCCCTACAATGAGCAGTTCTTC. Translated: CASSQVAGPYNEQFF. V is TRBV4-1 and J is TRBJ2-1, with D possibly being TRBD1 (5 bases). The CDR3 is 15 residues long. V was shortened by 1 base and J by 2 bases, with 9 bases between the two germline ends. Germline CDR1 and CDR2: MGHRA and YSYEKL.

The chain carries TRBV7-9 and TRBJ2-6; D gene uncertain. From germline, CDR1 is SEHNR and CDR2 FQNEAQ (reference sequence). V lost 5 bases to trimming and J lost 4 bases, with 12 bases between them. The CDR3 runs to 15 residues. CDR3 DNA: TGTGCCAGCAGCGTGGCAGGTACCGGGGCCAACGTCCTGACTTTC. Protein sequence: CASSVAGTGANVLTF.

The chain employs TRBV9 and TRBJ2-5; a weak D match, TRBD1 (6 bases). The CDR3 is 14 residues long. Germline V gene data show CDR1 as SGDLS and CDR2 as YYNGEE. Trimming took 4 bases from V and 4 from J, leaving 14 bases between them. DNA for the CDR3: TGTGCCAGCAGCCCCCCGGGACATGGAGAGACCCAGTACTTC. Translation: CASSPPGHGETQYF.

The table lists this clonotype with a few counts. This chain joins TRBV6-1 and TRBJ1-1, with 8 bases matching TRBD1. There are 14 residues in the CDR3. Trimming cost V 2 bases and J 5 bases; bases outside gene matches: 4. The V gene's germline CDR1 is MNHNS and CDR2 SASEGT. CDR3 bases: TGTGCCAGCAGTGAAACAGGGGGAAGGACTGAAGCTTTCTTT. Residues: CASSETGGRTEAFF.

This clonotype was seen a handful of times. The V call is TRBV12-3 or TRBV12-4, the J call TRBJ2-7; D unresolved. Trimming left V 3 bases short and J 3 bases short, with 12 bases between. There are 14 residues in the CDR3. In nucleotides, the CDR3 is TGTGCCAGCAGTTTCGGGCAGCAGAGCTACGAGCAGTACTTC. The encoded protein is CASSFGQQSYEQYF.

This clonotype turned up a few times. This chain connects TRBV5-1 to TRBJ2-7, with 9 bases identical to TRBD1. The CDR3 has 14 amino acids. CDR1 SGHRS and CDR2 YFSETQ come from the germline V gene. Unmatched junction bases numbered 8, after V lost 4 bases and J lost 6 bases. The CDR3 DNA is TGCGCCAGCAGCACCCGGGACAGGGCTCTCGAGCAGTACTTC. Its protein is CASSTRDRALEQYF. The full variable domain, with the rest looked up from reference TRBV5-1 and TRBJ2-7, is KAGVTQTPRYLIKTRGQQVTLSCSPISGHRSVSWYQQTPGQGLQFLFEYFSETQRNKGNFPGRFSGRQFSNSRSEMNVSTLELGDSALYLCASSTRDRALEQYFGPGTRLTVT.

This clonotype was observed a few times. The V and J genes are TRBV29-1 and TRBJ2-3; D might be TRBD1 or TRBD2, each matching 5 bases. The germline gives CDR1 SQVTM, CDR2 ANQGSEA. This CDR3 is 12 amino acids long. Trimming took off 3 bases at V and 6 bases at J, with 10 bases between the two ends. CDR3 in amino acids: CSVELGDDTQYF. CDR3 DNA sequence: TGCAGCGTTGAGTTAGGGGACGATACGCAGTATTTT.

The genes are TRBV5-1 and TRBJ1-1; 7 nucleotides line up with TRBD1. The CDR3 has 14 amino acids. Trimming at V came to 0 bases and at J to 5 bases, leaving 4 bases not matched to a gene. Germline V gene lookup returns CDR1 SGHRS and CDR2 YFSETQ. CDR3 sequence (DNA): TGCGCCAGCAGCTTGGCCGCAGGGGGAACTGAAGCTTTCTTT. This gives the protein CASSLAAGGTEAFF.

V is TRBV6-5 and J is TRBJ1-5, with TRBD1 as a possible D gene (6 bases). Germline lookup yields CDR1 MNHEY and CDR2 SVGAGI. Trimming took off 6 bases at V and 6 bases at J, with 12 bases between the two ends. This CDR3 contains 13 residues. CDR3 loop: CASSPGGRQPQHF. The CDR3 nucleotides are TGTGCCAGCAGCCCCGGGGGGCGTCAGCCCCAGCATTTT.

This chain connects TRBV20-1 to TRBJ1-6; 8 bases align to TRBD1. CDR3 length equals 16 residues. Germline CDR1 reads DFQATT; CDR2 reads SNEGSKA (reference sequence). V trimming: 3 bases; J trimming: 3 bases; junction bases outside the gene matches: 7. As DNA, the CDR3 is TGCAGTGCTAGGGGCGACAGGGGAAGCTATAATTCACCCCTCCACTTT. Its translation is CSARGDRGSYNSPLHF.

This clonotype was observed a few times. CDR3 in amino acids: CASSARQGEENGYTF. CDR3 sequence (DNA): TGTGCCAGCAGCGCTCGACAGGGGGAGGAGAATGGCTACACCTTC. The V call is TRBV11-2, the J call TRBJ1-2, with 9 positions matching TRBD1. The germline CDR1 and CDR2 sequences are SGHAT and FQNNGV. This CDR3 comprises 15 residues. J gave up 6 bases and V 5 bases, and 10 bases lay outside the gene matches.

This clonotype turned up a few times. The rearrangement joins TRBV4-3 to TRBJ1-5, with no clear D. CDR3 length equals 15 residues. CDR1 LGHNA and CDR2 YSLEER come from the germline V gene. The V gene lost 1 base and the J gene lost 7 bases, with 14 bases spanning the gap. The CDR3 nucleotides read TGCGCCAGCAGCCAAGGTGCGTCGCGATTCCAGCCCCAGCATTTT. Its protein is CASSQGASRFQPQHF.

The chain recombines TRBV4-1 with TRBJ1-5; D possibly corresponds to TRBD1 (5 bases). The CDR3 runs 16 residues. Germline CDR1 MGHRA, CDR2 YSYEKL. Trimming took 1 base from V and 4 from J, leaving 14 bases between them. The DNA for the CDR3 is TGCGCCAGCAGCCAAGGAAGGGACCTAAGAAATCAGCCCCAGCATTTT. It translates to CASSQGRDLRNQPQHF.

J is TRBJ1-3 and V is TRBV3-1, with no clear D. Trimming pared 3 bases from V and 4 bases from J, leaving 7 bases between. This CDR3 has 13 amino acids. Germline lookup yields CDR1 LGHDT and CDR2 YNNKEL (reference sequence). The CDR3 sequence is CASSHMVGNTIYF. DNA for the CDR3: TGTGCCAGCAGCCATATGGTCGGAAACACCATATATTTT.

J is TRBJ1-5 and V is TRBV7-9; tentatively, D is TRBD1 (5 bases). The CDR3 length is 13 residues. Germline V gene data show CDR1 as SEHNR and CDR2 as FQNEAQ (reference sequence). Deletions cut 3 bases from V and 5 bases from J, with 8 bases between. CDR3 loop: CASSFQGHQPQHF. The DNA for the CDR3 is TGTGCCAGCAGCTTCCAGGGCCATCAGCCCCAGCATTTT.